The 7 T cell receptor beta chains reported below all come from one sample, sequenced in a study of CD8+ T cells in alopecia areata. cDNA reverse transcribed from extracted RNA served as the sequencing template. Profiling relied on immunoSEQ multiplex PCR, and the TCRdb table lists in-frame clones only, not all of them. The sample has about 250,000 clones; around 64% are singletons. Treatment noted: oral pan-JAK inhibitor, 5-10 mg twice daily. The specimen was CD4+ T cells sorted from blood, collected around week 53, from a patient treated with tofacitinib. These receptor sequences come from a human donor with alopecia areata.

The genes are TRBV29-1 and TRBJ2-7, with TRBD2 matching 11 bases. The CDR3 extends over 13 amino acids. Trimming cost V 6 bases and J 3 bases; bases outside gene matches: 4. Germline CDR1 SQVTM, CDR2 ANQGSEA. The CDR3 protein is CSVGTSGLYEQYF. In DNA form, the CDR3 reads TGCAGCGTGGGGACTAGCGGACTCTACGAGCAGTACTTC.

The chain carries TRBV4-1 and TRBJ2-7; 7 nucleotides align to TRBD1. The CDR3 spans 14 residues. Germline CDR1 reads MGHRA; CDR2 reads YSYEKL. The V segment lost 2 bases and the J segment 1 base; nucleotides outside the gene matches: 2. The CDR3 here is CASSQPGQSYEQYF. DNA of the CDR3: TGCGCCAGCAGCCAACCGGGACAGTCCTACGAGCAGTACTTC.

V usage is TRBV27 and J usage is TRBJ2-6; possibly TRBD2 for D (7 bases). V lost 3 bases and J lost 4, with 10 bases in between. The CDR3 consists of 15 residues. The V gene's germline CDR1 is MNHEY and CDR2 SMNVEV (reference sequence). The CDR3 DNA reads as TGTGCCAGCAGTTTCGCGGGGGCCGGGGCCAACGTCCTGACTTTC. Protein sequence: CASSFAGAGANVLTF.

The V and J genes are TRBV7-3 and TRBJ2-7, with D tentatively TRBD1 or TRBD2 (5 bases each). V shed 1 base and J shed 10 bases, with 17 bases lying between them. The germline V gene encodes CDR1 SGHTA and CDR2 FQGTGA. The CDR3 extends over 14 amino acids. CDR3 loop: CASSLSPGAGTQYF. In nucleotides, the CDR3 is TGTGCCAGCAGCTTAAGCCCCGGGGCGGGTACTCAGTACTTC.

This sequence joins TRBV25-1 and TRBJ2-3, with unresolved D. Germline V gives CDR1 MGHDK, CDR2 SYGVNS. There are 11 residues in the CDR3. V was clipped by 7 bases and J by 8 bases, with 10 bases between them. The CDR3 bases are TGTGCCAGCACACGGCTTGGTACGCAGTATTTT. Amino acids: CASTRLGTQYF.

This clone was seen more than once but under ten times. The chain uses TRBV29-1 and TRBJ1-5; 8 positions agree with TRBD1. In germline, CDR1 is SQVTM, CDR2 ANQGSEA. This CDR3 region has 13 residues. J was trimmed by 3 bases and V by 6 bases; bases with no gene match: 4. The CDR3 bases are TGCAGCGTCGGGGGACAGGTCAATCAGCCCCAGCATTTT. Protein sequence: CSVGGQVNQPQHF.

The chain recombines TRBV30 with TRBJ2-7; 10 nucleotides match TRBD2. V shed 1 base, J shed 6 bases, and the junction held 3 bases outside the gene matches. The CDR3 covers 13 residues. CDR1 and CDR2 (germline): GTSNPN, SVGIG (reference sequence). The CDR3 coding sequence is TGTGCCTGGAGTGATCTAGCGGGGGCCGAGCAGTACTTC. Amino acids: CAWSDLAGAEQYF.